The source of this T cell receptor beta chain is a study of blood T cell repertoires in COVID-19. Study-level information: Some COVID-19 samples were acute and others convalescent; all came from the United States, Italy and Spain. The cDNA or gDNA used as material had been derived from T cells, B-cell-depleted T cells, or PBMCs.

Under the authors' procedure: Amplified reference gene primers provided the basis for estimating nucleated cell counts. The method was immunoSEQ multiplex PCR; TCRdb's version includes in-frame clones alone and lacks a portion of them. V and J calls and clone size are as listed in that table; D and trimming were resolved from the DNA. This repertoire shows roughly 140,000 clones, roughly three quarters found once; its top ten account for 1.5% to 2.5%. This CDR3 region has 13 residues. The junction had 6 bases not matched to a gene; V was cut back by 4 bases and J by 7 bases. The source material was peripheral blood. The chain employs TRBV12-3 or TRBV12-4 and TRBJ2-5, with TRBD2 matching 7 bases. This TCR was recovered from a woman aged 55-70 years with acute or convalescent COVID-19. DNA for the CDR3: TGTGCCAGCAGTTCATTAGCGGGTGGGACCCAGTACTTC. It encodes CASSSLAGGTQYF.